This entry describes one T cell receptor beta chain. The antigen remains unidentified. TCRdb's copy holds only in-frame clones and misses some; the assay was immunoSEQ multiplex PCR. The sample lists about 92,000 clones; approximately 91% were seen once. These data belong to a study of T cell responses to AZD1222 COVID-19 vaccine. Broader study findings: Compared with day 0, the breadth and depth of the Spike-specific TCR repertoire rose significantly after two doses of AZD1222. Among spike-specific TCRs, nearly half reportedly target unmutated variant regions. Recipients of AZD1222 seropositive at baseline numbered only five or six. Dominant CD4 TCR responses targeted spike regions 160-218 and 743-854.

The specimen comprised peripheral blood, sampled on day 0 of AZD1222 vaccination. This clonotype originated in an adult in good health.

DNA for the CDR3: TGTGCCAGCAGCTTGGGGGGGCAGGGCACCGGGGAGCTGTTTTTT. Its translation is CASSLGGQGTGELFF. This chain joins TRBV5-6 and TRBJ2-2; the D gene is possibly TRBD1 (6 bases). CDR3 length: 15 amino acids. With 0 bases removed from V and 4 bases from J, the gap between germline ends came to 10 bases. Looked up from germline, CDR1 is SGHDT and CDR2 is YYEEEE.